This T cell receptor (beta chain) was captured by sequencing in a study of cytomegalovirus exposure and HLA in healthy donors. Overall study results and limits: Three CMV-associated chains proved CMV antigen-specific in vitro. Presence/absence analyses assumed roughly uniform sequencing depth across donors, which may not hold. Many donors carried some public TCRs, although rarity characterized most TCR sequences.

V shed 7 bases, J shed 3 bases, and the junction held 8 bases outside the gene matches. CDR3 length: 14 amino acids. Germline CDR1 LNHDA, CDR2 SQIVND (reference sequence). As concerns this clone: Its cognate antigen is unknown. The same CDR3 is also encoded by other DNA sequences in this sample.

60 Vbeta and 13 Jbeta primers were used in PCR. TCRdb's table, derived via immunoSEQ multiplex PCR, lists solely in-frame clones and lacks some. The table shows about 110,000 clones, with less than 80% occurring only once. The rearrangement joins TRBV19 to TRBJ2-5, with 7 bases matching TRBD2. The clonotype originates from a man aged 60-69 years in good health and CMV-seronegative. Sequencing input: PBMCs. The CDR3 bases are TGTGCCAGTAAAAGGTCGGGGGGTAAAGAGACCCAGTACTTC. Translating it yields CASKRSGGKETQYF.